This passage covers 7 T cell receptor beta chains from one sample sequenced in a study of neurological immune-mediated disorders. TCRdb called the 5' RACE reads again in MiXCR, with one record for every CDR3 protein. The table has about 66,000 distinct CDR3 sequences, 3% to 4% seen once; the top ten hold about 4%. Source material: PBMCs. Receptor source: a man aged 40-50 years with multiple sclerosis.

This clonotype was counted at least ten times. DNA for the CDR3: TGCGCCAGCAGCTTGAATAGCCTCAATCAGCCCCAGCATTTT. It specifies CASSLNSLNQPQHF. The chain carries TRBV5-1 and TRBJ1-5; D ambiguous. The CDR3 sequence is 14 residues long. Trimming removed 1 base at V and 3 bases at J, with 8 bases between. Germline lookup yields CDR1 SGHRS and CDR2 YFSETQ.

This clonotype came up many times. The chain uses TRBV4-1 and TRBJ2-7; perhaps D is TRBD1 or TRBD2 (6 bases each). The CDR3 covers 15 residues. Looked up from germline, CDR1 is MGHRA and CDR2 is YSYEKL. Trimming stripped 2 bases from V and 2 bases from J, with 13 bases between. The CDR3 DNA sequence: TGCGCCAGCAGCCAACCGGGGGCTACCACCTACGAGCAGTACTTC. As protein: CASSQPGATTYEQYF.

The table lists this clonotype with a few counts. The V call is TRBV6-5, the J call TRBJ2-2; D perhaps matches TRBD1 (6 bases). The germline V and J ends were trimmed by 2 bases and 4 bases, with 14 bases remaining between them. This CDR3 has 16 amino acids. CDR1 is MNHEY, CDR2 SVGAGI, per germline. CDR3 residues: CASSYDGPRGTGELFF. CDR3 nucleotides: TGTGCCAGCAGTTACGACGGCCCCAGGGGCACCGGGGAGCTGTTTTTT.

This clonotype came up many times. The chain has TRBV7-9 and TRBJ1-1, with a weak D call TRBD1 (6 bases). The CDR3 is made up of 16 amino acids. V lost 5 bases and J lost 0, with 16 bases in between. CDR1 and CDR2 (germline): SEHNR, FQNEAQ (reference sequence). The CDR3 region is CASSADWTEMNTEAFF. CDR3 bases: TGTGCCAGCAGCGCAGATTGGACAGAGATGAACACTGAAGCTTTCTTT.

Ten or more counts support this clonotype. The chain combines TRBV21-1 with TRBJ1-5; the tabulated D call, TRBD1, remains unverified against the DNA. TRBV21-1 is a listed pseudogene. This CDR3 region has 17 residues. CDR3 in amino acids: CASSKALAGGFNQPQHF. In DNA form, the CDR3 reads TGTGCCAGCAGCAAAGCGCTGGCAGGGGGCTTCAATCAGCCCCAGCATTTT.

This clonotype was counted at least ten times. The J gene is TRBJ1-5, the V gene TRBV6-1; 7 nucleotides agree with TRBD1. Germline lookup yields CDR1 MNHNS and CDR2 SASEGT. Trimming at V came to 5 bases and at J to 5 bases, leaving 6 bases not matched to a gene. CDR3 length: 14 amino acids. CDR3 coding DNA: TGTGCCAGCAGTAACAGGGGCCTAGATCAGCCCCAGCATTTT. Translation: CASSNRGLDQPQHF.

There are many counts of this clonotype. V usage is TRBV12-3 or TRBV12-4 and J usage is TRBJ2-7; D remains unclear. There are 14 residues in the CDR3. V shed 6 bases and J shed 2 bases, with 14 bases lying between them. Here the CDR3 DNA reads TGTGCCAGCAGGTCACTTGCCCCGACCTACGAGCAGTACTTC. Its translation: CASRSLAPTYEQYF.